The 16 T cell receptor beta chains in this list originate from one sample, sequenced in a study of OX40 agonist ivuxolimab in advanced cancers. Generated by immunoSEQ multiplex PCR, the TCRdb table keeps only in-frame clones and is missing some. The table lists roughly 23,000 clones, about 88% of them singletons, with about 32% in the top ten. The source was CD4+ or CD8+ T cells sorted from blood, collected in a trial of the OX40 agonist ivuxolimab. The receptors stem from an adult with an advanced solid tumor such as melanoma, head and neck, liver or kidney cancer.

The chain is built from TRBV11-2 and TRBJ2-7; D is undetermined. The CDR3 runs 13 residues. In germline, CDR1 is SGHAT, CDR2 FQNNGV. With 6 bases removed from V and 0 bases from J, the gap between germline ends came to 9 bases. The CDR3, as DNA: TGTGCCAGCAGTCCCCCGAGCTCCTACGAGCAGTACTTC. Its translation: CASSPPSSYEQYF.

The V gene is TRBV7-8, the J gene TRBJ2-1; TRBD1 matches at 11 bases. After removal of 5 bases from V and 4 bases from J, the junction contained 4 bases not matched to a gene. The CDR3 consists of 15 residues. Germline CDR1 is SGHVS and CDR2 is FQNEAQ. The CDR3 DNA reads as TGTGCCAGCAGCCCCGGGACAGGGGGTTACAATGAGCAGTTCTTC. This encodes CASSPGTGGYNEQFF.

The gene calls are TRBV19 and TRBJ2-5, with 11 bases aligning to TRBD2. With 0 bases clipped from V and 5 bases from J, the junction kept 8 bases outside the gene matches. Germline V gene data show CDR1 as LNHDA and CDR2 as SQIVND (reference sequence). This CDR3 has 17 residues. Here the CDR3 DNA reads TGTGCCAGTAGTATAGATCCACTAGCGGGAGTCCGTGAGACCCAGTACTTC. It translates to CASSIDPLAGVRETQYF.

Remarks on this clone: One end of the junction fails to match germline, which may point to a read error. This chain connects TRBV4-1 to TRBJ2-1; D gene uncertain. The CDR3 contains 14 residues. Looked up from germline, CDR1 is MGHRA and CDR2 is YSYEKL. In DNA, the CDR3 is TGTGCCAGCAGCCCCAGCCCTACCTACAATGAGCAGTTCTTC. Translation: CASSPSPTYNEQFF.

The rearrangement uses TRBV13 and TRBJ1-3; 9 bases match TRBD1. The length of the CDR3 is 15 residues. J gave up 0 bases and V 8 bases, and 5 bases lay outside the gene matches. Germline CDR1 is PRHDT and CDR2 is FYEKMQ (reference sequence). For the CDR3, the DNA is TGTGCCAGCCAACAGGGGGCTAACTCTGGAAACACCATATATTTT. This translates into CASQQGANSGNTIYF.

This clone has only a few counts. This sample also contains other DNA sequences that code for the same CDR3. This chain joins TRBV4-1 and TRBJ2-1; perhaps TRBD2 as D (6 bases). Germline lookup yields CDR1 MGHRA and CDR2 YSYEKL. Trimming took off 4 bases at V and 6 bases at J, with 10 bases between the two ends. The CDR3 runs to 13 residues. Here the CDR3 reads CASSRDFLNEQFF. Written as DNA, the CDR3 is TGCGCCAGCAGCCGGGACTTCCTCAATGAGCAGTTCTTC.

This clone was picked up a small number of times. V and J are TRBV19 and TRBJ2-1, with 14 bases lining up with TRBD2. Germline loops: CDR1 LNHDA, CDR2 SQIVND (reference sequence). The CDR3 contains 16 residues. Trimming at V came to 6 bases and at J to 7 bases, leaving 8 bases not matched to a gene. The CDR3 sequence is CASSLGTSGSLNEQFF. As DNA, the CDR3 is TGTGCCAGTAGCCTGGGGACTAGCGGGAGTTTGAATGAGCAGTTCTTC.

This clone has a handful of counts. The chain couples TRBV7-8 to TRBJ2-2; no definite D call. Germline loops: CDR1 SGHVS, CDR2 FQNEAQ. The V end lost 1 base, the J end lost 7 bases, and 4 bases lay between the germline ends. The CDR3 extends over 12 amino acids. CDR3 sequence (DNA): TGTGCCAGCAGCTTAGACGGCGGGGAGCTGTTTTTT. Encoded protein: CASSLDGGELFF.

This clone was observed a single time. The chain is built from TRBV5-6 and TRBJ2-7; 10 positions agree with TRBD1. The CDR3 is 13 residues long. The germline gives CDR1 SGHDT, CDR2 YYEEEE. The ends lost 4 bases at V and 7 bases at J; junction bases unmatched: 5. CDR3 region: CASSKDRGIEQYF. CDR3 coding DNA: TGTGCCAGCAGCAAGGACAGGGGGATAGAGCAGTACTTC.

The gene calls are TRBV7-9 and TRBJ2-1; D is undetermined. This CDR3 region has 14 residues. Trimming shortened V by 3 bases and J by 7 bases, and 13 bases separated the two germline ends. Germline CDR1 is SEHNR and CDR2 is FQNEAQ (reference sequence). Here the CDR3 reads CASSFGQRTNEQFF. In DNA form, the CDR3 reads TGTGCCAGCAGCTTCGGCCAGCGAACGAATGAGCAGTTCTTC.

The chain joins TRBV29-1 to TRBJ1-2; tentatively, D is TRBD1 (6 bases). This CDR3 contains 12 residues. Per the germline V gene, CDR1 is SQVTM and CDR2 is ANQGSEA. Trimming shortened V by 3 bases and J by 3 bases, and 8 bases separated the two germline ends. In DNA form, the CDR3 reads TGCAGCGTTGACGGACAGCACTATGGCTACACCTTC. Translated, it gives CSVDGQHYGYTF.

This clone is labeled medium-sized. The chain links TRBV16 to TRBJ2-3; the match to TRBD2 covers 7 bases. Trimming cost V 1 base and J 2 bases; bases outside gene matches: 9. Germline CDR1 reads KGHSY; CDR2 reads FQNENV. This CDR3 has 17 residues. CDR3 amino acids: CASSQLNEAGFTDTQYF. Here the CDR3 DNA reads TGTGCCAGCAGCCAATTAAACGAAGCGGGGTTCACAGATACGCAGTATTTT.

This clone is deemed medium-sized. V and J are TRBV4-3 and TRBJ2-2; D is ambiguous. V lost 0 bases, J lost 3 bases, and 8 bases lay in between. This CDR3 has 15 residues. Germline V gene sequence: CDR1 LGHNA, CDR2 YSLEER. The CDR3 here is CASSQDAPYTGELFF. CDR3 nucleotides: TGCGCCAGCAGCCAAGACGCTCCATACACCGGGGAGCTGTTTTTT.

The chain uses TRBV29-1 and TRBJ2-2; D is undetermined. The CDR3 covers 16 residues. Trimming pared 7 bases from V and 2 bases from J, leaving 20 bases between. CDR1 is SQVTM and CDR2 is ANQGSEA in the germline V gene. CDR3 amino acids: CSAIQGLGPNTGELFF. The DNA for the CDR3 is TGCAGCGCCATCCAAGGTCTAGGCCCTAACACCGGGGAGCTGTTTTTT.

This chain uses TRBV6-6 with TRBJ2-2; D may be TRBD2 (5 bases). The CDR3 is 13 residues long. In germline, CDR1 is MNHNY, CDR2 SVGAGI (reference sequence). Trimming took 8 bases from V and 0 from J, leaving 7 bases between them. The CDR3 loop reads CASGLSNTGELFF. In DNA, the CDR3 is TGTGCCAGCGGACTCTCGAACACCGGGGAGCTGTTTTTT.

V gene TRBV9 combines with J gene TRBJ2-2, with TRBD1 matching over 12 bases. The CDR3 contains 18 residues. Trimming at V came to 1 base and at J to 13 bases, leaving 17 bases not matched to a gene. CDR1 is SGDLS and CDR2 is YYNGEE in the germline V gene. The CDR3 spells CASSVTGTGGAGGFGLFF. The CDR3 nucleotides read TGTGCCAGCAGCGTAACCGGGACAGGGGGCGCAGGGGGATTTGGGCTGTTTTTT.